The 12 T cell receptor beta chains listed next were all sequenced from one sample in a study of T cell repertoires in ileal Crohn's disease. Time point in this sample: inflamed ileum from the surgical specimen. Sequenced by immunoSEQ multiplex PCR; TCRdb stores in-frame clones only, minus some. The profile shows roughly 4,200 clones, 76% of them singletons. Sequenced: ileal tissue. Source of these receptors: an adult with Crohn's disease.

This rearrangement joins TRBV5-6 to TRBJ2-7; no clear D. From germline, CDR1 is SGHDT and CDR2 YYEEEE. CDR3 length equals 12 residues. The germline V and J ends were trimmed by 3 bases and 4 bases, with 8 bases remaining between them. The CDR3 coding sequence is TGTGCCAGCAGCTCCGATAATTACGAGCAGTACTTC. This codes for CASSSDNYEQYF.

The CDR3 DNA follows: TGTGCCAGCAGCTTGGAACAGGGCTACGAGCAGTACTTC. Its translation: CASSLEQGYEQYF. The V call is TRBV5-4, the J call TRBJ2-7; TRBD1 might be the D (6 bases). Germline V gene lookup returns CDR1 SGHNT and CDR2 YYREEE (reference sequence). Trimming pared 0 bases from V and 3 bases from J, leaving 7 bases between. This CDR3 is built from 13 residues.

In its sample, this clone was seen a few times. V gene TRBV19 combines with J gene TRBJ2-1, with 8 nucleotides matching TRBD2. The CDR3 loop spans 15 amino acids. Looked up from germline, CDR1 is LNHDA and CDR2 is SQIVND (reference sequence). The ends lost 6 bases at V and 5 bases at J; junction bases unmatched: 9. The CDR3 DNA follows: TGTGCCAGTAGGGACGGGGGGGCCGGGAACAATGAGCAGTTCTTC. Protein product: CASRDGGAGNNEQFF.

There are a few counts of this clone. J is TRBJ2-3 and V is TRBV28; TRBD1 aligns across 8 bases. Germline V CDR1 and CDR2: MDHEN, SYDVKM. This CDR3 has 13 amino acids. Unmatched junction bases numbered 8, after V lost 7 bases and J lost 8 bases. CDR3 sequence (DNA): TGTGCCAGCATAGGCAGGGGGCTAGTTACGCAGTATTTT. This encodes CASIGRGLVTQYF.

The chain employs TRBV5-1 and TRBJ2-5; a possible D gene is TRBD2 (6 bases). The CDR3 is made up of 15 amino acids. Germline CDR1 and CDR2: SGHRS and YFSETQ. The ends were cut back, 4 bases at V and 5 bases at J, with 18 bases in the middle. This chain's CDR3 is CASSPGTAPWETQYF. The DNA of the CDR3 is TGCGCCAGCAGCCCGGGGACTGCCCCTTGGGAGACCCAGTACTTC.

In the case of this clone: A junction end diverges from the germline sequence, so it may reflect a read error. This chain links TRBV4-2 with TRBJ2-1, with 11 nucleotides matching TRBD2. The germline gives CDR1 LGHNA, CDR2 YNFKEQ. The CDR3 length is 12 residues. The CDR3 DNA is TGTGCCAGCAGCCAAGAAACTAGCGGGAGTCTCTTC. Protein product: CASSQETSGSLF.

The chain uses TRBV29-1 and TRBJ1-5; D might be TRBD1 (5 bases). Trimming took off 8 bases at V and 3 bases at J, with 26 bases between the two ends. The length of the CDR3 is 17 residues. Germline lookup yields CDR1 SQVTM and CDR2 ANQGSEA. This CDR3 is CSPRLTSQGLNNQPQHF. The CDR3 DNA reads TGCAGCCCGAGATTGACTTCTCAGGGTCTTAACAATCAGCCCCAGCATTTT.

CDR3 in amino acids: CASMPLAGGLETQYF. The CDR3 nucleotides are TGTGCCAGCATGCCCCTAGCGGGGGGGCTGGAGACCCAGTACTTC. This sequence joins TRBV2 and TRBJ2-5; 12 bases are shared with TRBD2. V was clipped by 7 bases and J by 5 bases; unmatched bases: 8. The CDR3 sequence is 15 residues long. Germline CDR1 and CDR2: SNHLY and FYNNEI.

The V call is TRBV5-6, the J call TRBJ2-5; 7 nucleotides line up with TRBD2. The V and J ends lost 0 bases and 0 bases, in that order; junction bases with no gene match: 5. CDR3 length: 16 residues. Germline V gene data show CDR1 as SGHDT and CDR2 as YYEEEE. The CDR3 DNA reads TGTGCCAGCAGCTTGGTAAGCGGGGAGTACCAAGAGACCCAGTACTTC. It is translated as CASSLVSGEYQETQYF.

This chain joins TRBV6-5 and TRBJ1-2, with a possible D match to TRBD1 (6 bases). V shed 4 bases and J shed 7 bases, with 19 bases lying between them. The germline V gene encodes CDR1 MNHEY and CDR2 SVGAGI. The CDR3 length is 15 residues. The CDR3 DNA reads TGTGCCAGCAGTTTCGAGTTTCGACAGGCGGGTGGCTACACCTTC. It codes for CASSFEFRQAGGYTF.

Only one count was recorded for this clone. CDR3 sequence (DNA): TGTGCCAGCAATAGCTATGCTGGGGCCAACGTCCTGACTTTC. It codes for CASNSYAGANVLTF. The rearrangement joins TRBV13 to TRBJ2-6; D uncertain. The CDR3 is 14 residues long. The V end was cut by 7 bases, the J end by 2 bases, with 9 bases between. Germline CDR1 reads PRHDT; CDR2 reads FYEKMQ (reference sequence).

The sample holds a few counts of this clone. The CDR3 loop reads CASSPTQGYGYTF. CDR3 DNA sequence: TGTGCCAGCAGCCCCACACAGGGTTATGGCTACACCTTC. V is TRBV7-8 and J is TRBJ1-2; tentatively, D is TRBD1 (6 bases). The germline gives CDR1 SGHVS, CDR2 FQNEAQ. The CDR3 is made up of 13 amino acids. Trimming cost V 5 bases and J 5 bases, with 12 bases left between them.